Below are 21 T cell receptor beta chains sequenced from a single sample in a study of T-cell reconstitution after alpha-beta-depleted transplantation in children. Unique molecular identifiers tagged the TCRbeta library. TCRdb re-analysed the PCR reads in MiXCR, keeping a single row per CDR3 protein. The repertoire consists of about 610,000 distinct CDR3 sequences, with roughly a tenth occurring once and the leading ten covering around 4%. Sequencing used PBMCs from the stem cell graft donor, obtained from the stem cell graft. Receptors were obtained from a human donor who donated a stem cell graft to a child with acute myeloid leukemia.

A few counts support this clonotype. This chain joins TRBV29-1 and TRBJ2-7; 7 nucleotides match TRBD1. This CDR3 spans 15 amino acids. After removal of 1 base from V and 3 bases from J, the junction contained 9 bases not matched to a gene. Germline V gene sequence: CDR1 SQVTM, CDR2 ANQGSEA. CDR3 sequence (DNA): TGCAGCGTTGAAGGAAGACAGGGATCCATCTACGAGCAGTACTTC. Amino acids: CSVEGRQGSIYEQYF.

The rearrangement joins TRBV2 to TRBJ2-5; 7 bases are shared with TRBD2. This CDR3 spans 13 amino acids. Germline values: CDR1 SNHLY, CDR2 FYNNEI. V shed 9 bases, J shed 3 bases, and the junction held 7 bases outside the gene matches. The CDR3 DNA is TGTGCCAGGAGTTGGGGGAGGGAAGAGACCCAGTACTTC. Residues: CARSWGREETQYF. The whole variable domain, filled in from reference TRBV2 and TRBJ2-5, reads EPEVTQTPSHQVTQMGQEVILRCVPISNHLYFYWYRQILGQKVEFLVSFYNNEISEKSEIFDDQFSVERPDGSNFTLKIRSTKLEDSAMYFCARSWGREETQYFGPGTRLLVL.

This clonotype was seen repeatedly, ten times or more. The genes are TRBV5-1 and TRBJ2-3; TRBD2 might be the D (5 bases). Germline assignment: CDR1 SGHRS and CDR2 YFSETQ. The CDR3 spans 12 residues. The germline V and J ends were trimmed by 4 bases and 6 bases, with 9 bases remaining between them. CDR3 bases: TGCGCCAGCAGCCCCCAGCGGGATACGCAGTATTTT. This translates into CASSPQRDTQYF.

This clonotype was observed a few times. The rearrangement links TRBV18 to TRBJ2-5; 7 nucleotides match TRBD2. From germline, CDR1 is KGHSH and CDR2 LQKENI. The V gene end was trimmed by 1 base and the J gene end by 2 bases; junction bases not matched to a gene: 10. The CDR3 is made up of 17 amino acids. DNA for the CDR3: TGTGCCAGCTCACCACTCGGGTGGGCGGGACTACAAGAGACCCAGTACTTC. Its protein is CASSPLGWAGLQETQYF.

This clonotype came up a few times. The genes are TRBV27 and TRBJ1-2; D remains unclear. The CDR3 has 14 amino acids. V lost 1 base and J lost 6, with 12 bases in between. The V gene's germline CDR1 is MNHEY and CDR2 SMNVEV (reference sequence). The CDR3 DNA sequence: TGTGCCAGCAGTTTATTTCCCCTGATCAATGGCTACACCTTC. Its translation is CASSLFPLINGYTF.

The rearrangement joins TRBV3-1 to TRBJ1-4; tentatively, D is TRBD1 (5 bases). Trimming took off 11 bases at V and 5 bases at J, with 21 bases between the two ends. CDR1 and CDR2 (germline): LGHDT, YNNKEL (reference sequence). The CDR3 totals 15 residues. For the CDR3, the DNA is TGTGCCGTTGGACCTCCGGGACGTGTAAATGAAAAACTGTTTTTT. Protein: CAVGPPGRVNEKLFF. The entire variable domain, with the rest obtained from reference TRBV3-1 and TRBJ1-4, is as follows: DTAVSQTPKYLVTQMGNDKSIKCEQNLGHDTMYWYKQDSKKFLKIMFSYNNKELIINETVPNRFSPKSPDKAHLNLHINSLELGDSAVYFCAVGPPGRVNEKLFFGSGTQLSVL.

This rearrangement joins TRBV5-6 to TRBJ1-2; possibly TRBD1 for D (5 bases). The CDR3 covers 14 residues. V was trimmed by 4 bases and J by 2 bases, leaving 12 bases between them. Germline CDR1 is SGHDT and CDR2 is YYEEEE. CDR3 loop: CASSPAGRNYGYTF. In DNA, the CDR3 is TGTGCCAGCAGCCCCGCGGGACGGAACTATGGCTACACCTTC.

This clonotype was recorded a few times. The CDR3 nucleotides are TGTGCCAGCAGTTTAGACCTGAGGGTGGAGACCCAGTACTTC. It specifies CASSLDLRVETQYF. V and J are TRBV27 and TRBJ2-5; a possible D gene is TRBD2 (5 bases). V lost 2 bases, J lost 5 bases, and 12 bases lay in between. The CDR3 is 14 amino acids. CDR1 is MNHEY and CDR2 is SMNVEV in the germline V gene (reference sequence).

This clonotype showed up many times. V gene TRBV5-1 combines with J gene TRBJ1-6; 8 nucleotides align to TRBD1. Germline CDR1 is SGHRS and CDR2 is YFSETQ. This CDR3 comprises 15 residues. Trimming at V came to 0 bases and at J to 9 bases, leaving 5 bases not matched to a gene. CDR3 in DNA: TGCGCCAGCAGCTTGGAAGGGACAGGCGGTTCACCCCTCCACTTT. Encoded protein: CASSLEGTGGSPLHF.

This rearrangement joins TRBV11-2 to TRBJ1-5; D gene unclear. Germline CDR1 reads SGHAT; CDR2 reads FQNNGV. Trimming cost V 5 bases and J 6 bases, with 17 bases left between them. This CDR3 contains 15 residues. CDR3 bases: TGTGCCAGCAGCGTCAATTCAGCCCAAGGTCAGCCCCAGCATTTT. Translating gives CASSVNSAQGQPQHF. Together with reference TRBV11-2 and TRBJ1-5, the CDR3 gives the full variable domain: EAGVAQSPRYKIIEKRQSVAFWCNPISGHATLYWYQQILGQGPKLLIQFQNNGVVDDSQLPKDRFSAERLKGVDSTLKIQPAKLEDSAVYLCASSVNSAQGQPQHFGDGTRLSIL.

The J gene is TRBJ2-7, the V gene TRBV7-2; a possible D gene is TRBD2 (6 bases). V was cut by 8 bases and J by 0 bases, with 11 bases left in between. CDR1 and CDR2 (germline): SGHTA, FQGNSA. The CDR3 totals 13 residues. This chain's CDR3 is CASGLTSSYEQYF. The DNA for the CDR3 is TGTGCCAGCGGACTGACTAGCTCCTACGAGCAGTACTTC. Looking up the rest from reference TRBV7-2 and TRBJ2-7 gives the full variable domain: GAGVSQSPSNKVTEKGKDVELRCDPISGHTALYWYRQSLGQGLEFLIYFQGNSAPDKSGLPSDRFSAERTGGSVSTLTIQRTQQEDSAVYLCASGLTSSYEQYFGPGTRLTVT.

V is TRBV19 and J is TRBJ2-1; D perhaps matches TRBD1 (5 bases). The CDR3 runs 13 residues. The germline CDR1 and CDR2 sequences are LNHDA and SQIVND (reference sequence). V shed 5 bases and J shed 9 bases, with 14 bases lying between them. Here the CDR3 DNA reads TGTGCCAGTAGTGTACAGGCCCCCAGTGAGCAGTTCTTC. Translating it yields CASSVQAPSEQFF.

The rearrangement joins TRBV6-4 to TRBJ2-3; 11 bases line up with TRBD2. The V segment lost 6 bases and the J segment 2 bases; nucleotides outside the gene matches: 7. CDR1 MRHNA and CDR2 SNTAGT come from the germline V gene. CDR3 size: 16 residues. The CDR3 DNA reads as TGTGCCAGCAGGTTAGCGGGAGGGCCGGTCACAGATACGCAGTATTTT. This translates into CASRLAGGPVTDTQYF.

This clonotype has just a few counts. V gene TRBV6-2 or TRBV6-3 combines with J gene TRBJ2-1; tentative D call: TRBD2 (5 bases). Germline V gene sequence: CDR1 MNHEY, CDR2 SVGEGT. The CDR3 is made up of 14 amino acids. Trimming removed 7 bases from V and 7 bases from J, with 17 bases in between. The DNA for the CDR3 is TGTGCCAGCATAAGAGCGGCCCCCTTGAATGAGCAGTTCTTC. It specifies CASIRAAPLNEQFF.

This clonotype was detected only a few times. The genes are TRBV28 and TRBJ2-3; 12 nucleotides line up with TRBD2. V shed 4 bases and J 6 bases; nucleotides not matched to a gene: 8. Per germline, CDR1 MDHEN and CDR2 SYDVKM. The CDR3 runs to 16 residues. CDR3: CASSSRLAGVRDTQYF. As DNA, the CDR3 is TGTGCCAGCAGTTCCCGACTAGCGGGAGTTCGGGATACGCAGTATTTT.

For the CDR3, the DNA is TGTGCCAGCACCTTAAGGGCTAGCGGGAGCTCCTACAATGAGCAGTTCTTC. Protein sequence: CASTLRASGSSYNEQFF. The V call is TRBV12-3 or TRBV12-4, the J call TRBJ2-1, with TRBD2 matching 10 bases. This CDR3 is 17 amino acids long. After removal of 7 bases from V and 0 bases from J, the junction contained 9 bases not matched to a gene.

This clonotype was seen ten or more times. The genes are TRBV29-1 and TRBJ2-7; D remains ambiguous. Germline CDR1 and CDR2: SQVTM and ANQGSEA. CDR3 length equals 10 residues. With 6 bases removed from V and 7 bases from J, the gap between germline ends came to 10 bases. The CDR3 nucleotides read TGCAGCGTCCTCAACGTGGAGCAGTACTTC. This gives the protein CSVLNVEQYF.

The table lists this clonotype with a few counts. V is TRBV27 and J is TRBJ2-1; 7 bases match TRBD1. The CDR3 sequence is 14 residues long. J was trimmed by 9 bases and V by 6 bases; bases with no gene match: 11. The germline gives CDR1 MNHEY, CDR2 SMNVEV (reference sequence). The CDR3 DNA sequence: TGTGCCAGCAGCTTTACAGGGGTGTTGGGTGAGCAGTTCTTC. Its protein product is CASSFTGVLGEQFF.

The table lists this clonotype with a few counts. The rearrangement links TRBV29-1 to TRBJ1-1; D call uncertain. CDR1 and CDR2 from the germline V gene are SQVTM and ANQGSEA. Deletions cut 7 bases from V and 0 bases from J, with 12 bases between. This CDR3 region has 13 residues. CDR3 loop: CSADYLMNTEAFF. The CDR3 DNA reads TGCAGCGCCGATTACCTCATGAACACTGAAGCTTTCTTT. Looking up the rest from reference TRBV29-1 and TRBJ1-1 gives the full variable domain: SAVISQKPSRDICQRGTSLTIQCQVDSQVTMMFWYRQQPGQSLTLIATANQGSEATYESGFVIDKFPISRPNLTFSTLTVSNMSPEDSSIYLCSADYLMNTEAFFGQGTRLTVV.

This clonotype was observed a handful of times. The chain recombines TRBV18 with TRBJ2-4, with 7 bases identical to TRBD2. The CDR3 is 12 residues long. V shed 3 bases, J shed 8 bases, and the junction held 1 base outside the gene matches. Per the germline V gene, CDR1 is KGHSH and CDR2 is LQKENI. CDR3: CASSPRGYIQYF. CDR3 nucleotide sequence: TGTGCCAGCTCACCGCGGGGGTACATTCAGTACTTC. The whole variable domain, remainder taken from reference TRBV18 and TRBJ2-4, is NAGVMQNPRHLVRRRGQEARLRCSPMKGHSHVYWYRQLPEEGLKFMVYLQKENIIDESGMPKERFSAEFPKEGPSILRIQQVVRGDSAAYFCASSPRGYIQYFGAGTRLSVL.

This clonotype occurred a few times. J is TRBJ2-1 and V is TRBV27, with 9 bases lining up with TRBD2. Germline V gives CDR1 MNHEY, CDR2 SMNVEV (reference sequence). The CDR3 is made up of 12 amino acids. CDR3 amino acids: CVSGRVQGEQFF. The CDR3 DNA reads TGTGTTAGCGGGAGAGTTCAGGGTGAGCAGTTCTTC.